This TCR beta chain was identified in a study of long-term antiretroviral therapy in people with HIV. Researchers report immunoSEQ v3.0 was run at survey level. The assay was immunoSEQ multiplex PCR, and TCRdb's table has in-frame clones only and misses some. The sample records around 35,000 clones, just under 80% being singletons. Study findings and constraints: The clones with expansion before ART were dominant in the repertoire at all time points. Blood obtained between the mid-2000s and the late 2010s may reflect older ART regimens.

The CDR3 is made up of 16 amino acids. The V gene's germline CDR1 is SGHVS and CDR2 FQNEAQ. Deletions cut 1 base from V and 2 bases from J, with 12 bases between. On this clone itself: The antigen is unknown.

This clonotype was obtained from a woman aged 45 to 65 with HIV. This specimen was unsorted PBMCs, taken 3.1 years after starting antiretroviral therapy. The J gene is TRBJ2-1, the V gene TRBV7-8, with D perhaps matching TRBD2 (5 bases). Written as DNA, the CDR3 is TGTGCCAGCAGCTTAGAAGGACTGATGACCTACAATGAGCAGTTCTTC. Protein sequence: CASSLEGLMTYNEQFF. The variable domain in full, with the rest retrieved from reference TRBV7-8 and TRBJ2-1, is GAGVSQSPRYKVAKRGQDVALRCDPISGHVSLFWYQQALGQGPEFLTYFQNEAQLDKSGLPSDRFFAERPEGSVSTLKIQRTQQEDSAVYLCASSLEGLMTYNEQFFGPGTRLTVL.